This T cell receptor beta chain was captured by sequencing in a study of human T cells and chemical hapten exposure. Study-wide background: Investigators sensitized around 2 cm by around 2 cm of upper inner arm skin with 2% DPC. From small differences in pooled library volume came most of the variation in per-sample TCR yields.

This clonotype has a handful of counts. Its antigen remains unidentified. Time point defined: patch test 2, 6 weeks after DPC sensitization. The treatment: therapeutic diphenylcyclopropenone sensitization with weekly scalp DPC. Points from the study as a whole: As the donors had alopecia, their immune response may differ from healthy people's.

Attachment of unique molecular identifiers to individual cDNA molecules was performed in the library. Each CDR3 protein is one row after TCRdb ran MiXCR on the RACE reads. The sample lists 65,000 to 90,000 distinct CDR3 sequences, 6% to 8.5% seen once, with 1% to 1.5% in the top ten. Germline lookup yields CDR1 MNHNS and CDR2 SASEGT. V lost 5 bases and J lost 0, with 8 bases in between. There are 14 residues in the CDR3. Material: whole blood, obtained in connection with sensitization to the hapten diphenylcyclopropenone (DPC). This sequence joins TRBV6-1 and TRBJ2-1; D remains unclear. This clonotype was obtained from a woman aged 25 to 45 with alopecia areata. Some clones in this sample may be carry-over from other donors' samples. CDR3 bases: TGTGCCAGCAGTACTGGTTCCTCCTACAATGAGCAGTTCTTC. Its translation: CASSTGSSYNEQFF.